Sequencing of this T cell receptor beta chain was carried out in a study of early T cells in non-severe SARS-CoV-2 infection. Across the study: Investigators sequenced bulk RNA drawn from unsorted whole blood, and chains remained unpaired.

Individual cDNA molecules each received unique molecular identifiers attached to them. TCRdb independently ran MiXCR on the 5' RACE reads; one entry per CDR3 protein. In the table there are 95,000 to 150,000 distinct CDR3 sequences, 15% of which are singletons. This clonotype has only a few counts. CDR3 size: 16 residues. Germline V lookup: CDR1 KGHSH, CDR2 LQKENI. V dropped 2 bases and J dropped 2 bases, with 12 bases sitting between them. The chain joins TRBV18 to TRBJ2-2; the D gene is possibly TRBD1 (6 bases). The TCR sequence derives from an adult who was a healthcare worker with PCR-confirmed SARS-CoV-2 infection or an uninfected control (not recorded which). Sequenced input: whole blood. The CDR3 nucleotides read TGTGCCAGCTCACCAAGCTGGGGGCCTAACACCGGGGAGCTGTTTTTT. This sequence encodes CASSPSWGPNTGELFF. Combining the CDR3 with reference TRBV18 and TRBJ2-2 gives the whole variable domain NAGVMQNPRHLVRRRGQEARLRCSPMKGHSHVYWYRQLPEEGLKFMVYLQKENIIDESGMPKERFSAEFPKEGPSILRIQQVVRGDSAAYFCASSPSWGPNTGELFFGEGSRLTVL.